This T cell receptor beta chain was sequenced during a study of T cell responses to AZD1222 COVID-19 vaccine. Findings and limits, study-wide: Breadth and depth of Spike-specific TCRs rose after two AZD1222 doses. The donor cohort was predominantly white British with a female majority, and clonal diversity may have been underestimated.

Using immunoSEQ multiplex PCR, the repertoire was profiled, and TCRdb retains in-frame clones only, with some absent. Of about 120,000 clones in the sample, roughly 88% are singletons; the top ten hold roughly 20%. Turning to this clone: What it binds is not known.

Trimming took off 2 bases at V and 5 bases at J, with 15 bases between the two ends. The CDR3 loop spans 15 amino acids. Germline V gives CDR1 MDHEN, CDR2 SYDVKM. The receptor's source is an adult in good health. The sequences come from peripheral blood, collected on day 0 of MenACWY control vaccination. V usage is TRBV28 and J usage is TRBJ1-1; maybe TRBD1 (5 bases). The CDR3 bases are TGTGCCAGCAGTTTACTGGGACGGGCGGAGACTGAAGCTTTCTTT. Translated: CASSLLGRAETEAFF.